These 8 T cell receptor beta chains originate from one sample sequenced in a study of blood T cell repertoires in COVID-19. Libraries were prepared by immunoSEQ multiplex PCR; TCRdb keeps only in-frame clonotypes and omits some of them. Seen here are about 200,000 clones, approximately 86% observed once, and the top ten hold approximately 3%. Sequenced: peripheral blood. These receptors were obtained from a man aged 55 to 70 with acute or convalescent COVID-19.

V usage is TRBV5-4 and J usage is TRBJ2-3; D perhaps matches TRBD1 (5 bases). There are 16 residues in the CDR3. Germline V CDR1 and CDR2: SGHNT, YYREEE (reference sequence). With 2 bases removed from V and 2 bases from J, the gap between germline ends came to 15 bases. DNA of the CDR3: TGTGCCAGCAGCTTCCAAGGGGCGCACCTCACAGATACGCAGTATTTT. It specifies CASSFQGAHLTDTQYF.

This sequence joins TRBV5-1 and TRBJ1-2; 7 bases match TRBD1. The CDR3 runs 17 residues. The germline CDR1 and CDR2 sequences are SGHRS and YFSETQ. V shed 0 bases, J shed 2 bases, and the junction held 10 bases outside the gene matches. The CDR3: CASSLGGGGSQNYGYTF. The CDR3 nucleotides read TGCGCCAGCAGCTTGGGCGGAGGGGGCTCACAGAACTATGGCTACACCTTC.

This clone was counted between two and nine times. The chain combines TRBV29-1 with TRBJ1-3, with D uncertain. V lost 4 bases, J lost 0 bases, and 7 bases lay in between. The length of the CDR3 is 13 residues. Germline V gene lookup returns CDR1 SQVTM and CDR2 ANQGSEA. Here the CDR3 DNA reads TGCAGCGTTGGTGTCAGCTCTGGAAACACCATATATTTT. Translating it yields CSVGVSSGNTIYF.

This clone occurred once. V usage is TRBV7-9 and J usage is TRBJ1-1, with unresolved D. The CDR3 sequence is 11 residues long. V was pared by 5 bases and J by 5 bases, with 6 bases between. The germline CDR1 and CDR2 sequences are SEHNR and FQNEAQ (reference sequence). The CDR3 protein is CASSPQTEAFF. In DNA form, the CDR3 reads TGTGCCAGCAGCCCCCAGACTGAAGCTTTCTTT.

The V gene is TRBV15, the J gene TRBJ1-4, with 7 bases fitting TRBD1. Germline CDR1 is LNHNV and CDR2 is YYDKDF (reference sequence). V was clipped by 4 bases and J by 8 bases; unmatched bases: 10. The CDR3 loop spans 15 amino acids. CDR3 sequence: CATSTLQGPREKLFF. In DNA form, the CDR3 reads TGTGCCACCAGCACCCTACAGGGGCCACGAGAAAAACTGTTTTTT. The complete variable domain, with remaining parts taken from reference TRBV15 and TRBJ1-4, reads DAMVIQNPRYQVTQFGKPVTLSCSQTLNHNVMYWYQQKSSQAPKLLFHYYDKDFNNEADTPDNFQSRRPNTSFCFLDIRSPGLGDTAMYLCATSTLQGPREKLFFGSGTQLSVL.

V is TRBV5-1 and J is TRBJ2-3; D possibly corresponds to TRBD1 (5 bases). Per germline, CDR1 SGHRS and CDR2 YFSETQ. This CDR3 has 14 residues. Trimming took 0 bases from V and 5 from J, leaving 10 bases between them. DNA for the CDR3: TGCGCCAGCAGCTTGGGGGGCTCTGGAGATACGCAGTATTTT. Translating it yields CASSLGGSGDTQYF. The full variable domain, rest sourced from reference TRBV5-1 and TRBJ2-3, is KAGVTQTPRYLIKTRGQQVTLSCSPISGHRSVSWYQQTPGQGLQFLFEYFSETQRNKGNFPGRFSGRQFSNSRSEMNVSTLELGDSALYLCASSLGGSGDTQYFGPGTRLTVL.

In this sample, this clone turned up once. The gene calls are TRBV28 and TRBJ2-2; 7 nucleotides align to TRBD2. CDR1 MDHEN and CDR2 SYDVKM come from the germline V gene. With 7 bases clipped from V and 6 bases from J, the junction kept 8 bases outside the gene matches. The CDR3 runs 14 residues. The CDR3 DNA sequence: TGTGCCAGCACTGCGGGGGTGGCGCCCGGGGAGCTGTTTTTT. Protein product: CASTAGVAPGELFF.

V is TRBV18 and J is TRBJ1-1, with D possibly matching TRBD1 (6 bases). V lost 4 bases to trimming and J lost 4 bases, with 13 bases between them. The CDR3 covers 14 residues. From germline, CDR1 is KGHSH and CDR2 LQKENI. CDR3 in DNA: TGTGCCAGCTCACTACAGGGTGATCCCACTGAAGCTTTCTTT. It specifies CASSLQGDPTEAFF.